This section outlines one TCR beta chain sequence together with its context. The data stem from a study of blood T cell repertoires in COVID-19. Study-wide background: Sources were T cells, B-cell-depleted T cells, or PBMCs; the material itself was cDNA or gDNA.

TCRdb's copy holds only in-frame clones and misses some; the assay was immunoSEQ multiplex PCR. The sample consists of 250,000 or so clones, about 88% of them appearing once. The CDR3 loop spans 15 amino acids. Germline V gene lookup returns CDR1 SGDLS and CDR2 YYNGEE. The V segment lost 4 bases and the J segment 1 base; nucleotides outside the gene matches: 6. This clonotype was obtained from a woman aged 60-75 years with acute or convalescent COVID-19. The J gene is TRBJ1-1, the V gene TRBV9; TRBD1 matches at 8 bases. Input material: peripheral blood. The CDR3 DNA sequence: TGTGCCAGCAGCCCCCGAACAGGGGGGAACACTGAAGCTTTCTTT. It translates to CASSPRTGGNTEAFF.